The 8 T cell receptor beta chains given below trace back to one sample, sequenced in a study of T cell responses to AZD1222 COVID-19 vaccine. TCRdb's table, derived via immunoSEQ multiplex PCR, lists solely in-frame clones and lacks some. Among 110,000 to 150,000 clones listed, roughly 92% were seen once. The specimen was peripheral blood, collected on day 0 of AZD1222 vaccination. These receptors came from an adult in good health.

The V call is TRBV19, the J call TRBJ2-7; 7 bases align to TRBD2. This CDR3 comprises 15 residues. CDR1 is LNHDA, CDR2 SQIVND, per germline (reference sequence). With V trimmed by 1 base and J by 2 bases, 5 bases remained unmatched. CDR3 in amino acids: CASSIVLAETYEQYF. CDR3 in DNA: TGTGCCAGTAGTATAGTCCTAGCGGAGACCTACGAGCAGTACTTC.

This chain uses TRBV28 with TRBJ2-3; D is undetermined. The germline V and J ends were trimmed by 8 bases and 3 bases, with 6 bases remaining between them. The germline V gene encodes CDR1 MDHEN and CDR2 SYDVKM. The CDR3 sequence is 11 residues long. As DNA, the CDR3 is TGTGCCAGCGAACGGACAGATACGCAGTATTTT. Translation: CASERTDTQYF.

The chain is built from TRBV6-5 and TRBJ1-2; 7 bases are a match to TRBD1. Germline CDR1 MNHEY, CDR2 SVGAGI. J was trimmed by 2 bases and V by 4 bases; bases with no gene match: 7. The CDR3 runs 15 residues. The DNA of the CDR3 is TGTGCCAGCAGTTCCCCGGGACAGACGAACTATGGCTACACCTTC. Residues: CASSSPGQTNYGYTF.

The chain is built from TRBV5-1 and TRBJ2-1; 10 nucleotides match TRBD2. Germline lookup yields CDR1 SGHRS and CDR2 YFSETQ. The CDR3 totals 17 residues. J lost 8 bases, V lost 2 bases, and 13 bases had no gene match. CDR3: CASSLGPLAGDGDEQFF. CDR3 DNA: TGCGCCAGCAGCTTAGGGCCTCTAGCGGGAGATGGGGATGAGCAGTTCTTC.

The rearrangement uses TRBV11-2 and TRBJ2-5; possibly TRBD1 or TRBD2 for D (5 bases each). CDR3 size: 14 residues. Per germline, CDR1 SGHAT and CDR2 FQNNGV. Trimming took 0 bases from V and 5 from J, leaving 10 bases between them. The CDR3 DNA sequence: TGTGCCAGCAGCTTAGAGAGGGGCCGGGAGACCCAGTACTTC. Translation gives CASSLERGRETQYF.

V and J are TRBV7-9 and TRBJ1-1, with 9 bases identical to TRBD1. This CDR3 is 16 amino acids long. Germline CDR1 reads SEHNR; CDR2 reads FQNEAQ (reference sequence). The V segment lost 0 bases and the J segment 4 bases; nucleotides outside the gene matches: 6. CDR3 sequence reads: CASSLAGQGRVTEAFF. The CDR3 nucleotides read TGTGCCAGCAGCTTAGCTGGACAGGGGAGGGTCACTGAAGCTTTCTTT.

The rearrangement uses TRBV3-1 (or the pseudogene TRBV3-2) and TRBJ2-1, with 8 positions matching TRBD2. V lost 1 base and J lost 6; bases outside the gene matches: 11. CDR3 length: 17 residues. Germline-derived CDR1 and CDR2 are LGHDT and YNNKEL (reference sequence). The CDR3 here is CASSQVISGSGFNEQFF. DNA for the CDR3: TGTGCCAGCAGCCAAGTAATAAGCGGGAGCGGGTTCAATGAGCAGTTCTTC.

This chain joins TRBV4-1 and TRBJ1-6; 9 bases match TRBD1. The CDR3 is 15 amino acids. Trimming cost V 6 bases and J 7 bases; bases outside gene matches: 7. CDR1 and CDR2 from the germline V gene are MGHRA and YSYEKL. The CDR3 nucleotides are TGCGCCAGCAGTAGAAGGACAGGGGAAAATTCACCCCTCCACTTT. This encodes CASSRRTGENSPLHF.